This T cell receptor (beta chain) appears in the sequencing data of a study of blood T cell repertoires in COVID-19 (TCRdb year 2020). A note on the overall study: Samples from collaborators originated in the United States, Italy and Spain and spanned both the acute and convalescent phases of COVID-19. The material from the prospective study consisted of cDNA or gDNA derived from T cells, B-cell-depleted T cells, or PBMCs. Deeply sampled blood TCRbeta repertoires from subjects exposed to, actively infected with, or recovered from COVID-19 were included in the dataset. The repertoires were released in a freely available public database meant as a resource for research on the immune response to SARS-CoV-2. The samples were drawn from the first 160 participants of the ongoing ImmuneRACE study and from about 1,200 subjects provided by 6 global collaborators. Nearly every sample came with metadata listing a de-identified subject ID, COVID-19 status, age in years and sex. Where available, HLA class I and class II types were taken from metadata supplied by the sample provider and were not determined by assay-based typing.

The immunoSEQ Assay, a bias-controlled multiplex PCR, was used to amplify TCRbeta CDR3 regions from genomic DNA. The paper's processing steps were these. The number of nucleated cells in each sample was estimated by amplification of reference gene primers within the assay. To quantify the absolute abundance of each unique TCRbeta CDR3 rearrangement, sequence reads were collapsed and filtered. Productive Simpson clonality was computed per sample as the square root of Simpson's diversity index over productive rearrangements. TCRdb re-hosts the immuneACCESS table, in-frame sequences only. Its copies lack some clones; in the studies checked, an unresolved V gene accounts for under half of them, and the cause for the rest is not known. V and J calls and clone size are given by that table; D and trimming were obtained from the DNA. Present in this sample are 150,000 to 200,000 clones, approximately 79% of which were seen just once. More than 4.5% of the sample goes to the ten largest clones.

In the prospective study, participants were roughly 18 to 89 years old, resided in about two dozen geographic areas of the United States, and were enrolled through a virtual design. In the prospective study, participants were assigned to cohorts based on the clinical history participants reported in a screening survey and a study questionnaire. Each participant in the prospective study had whole blood, serum and a nasopharyngeal or oropharyngeal swab collected by mobile phlebotomists. Participants in the prospective study had the option to provide additional blood draws and questionnaires over an approximately 2-month period. Prospective study blood samples were shipped either frozen or at room temperature before DNA extraction. The paper as a whole reports these results and caveats: The amount of clinical and demographic metadata varied by source and participant and was provided uncurated.

Reading the germline V gene gives CDR1 SGHDT and CDR2 YYEEEE. Deletion took 0 bases off V and 7 bases off J, with a span of 10 bases between the germline ends. The CDR3 has 14 amino acids, counting the end cysteine and phenylalanine. Kept here is only the CDR3 DNA, which spans 42 bases and is read in frame from base 1. This clone came up a few times. It has no known antigen specificity. No much larger clonotype is one base removed from it; base qualities were not supplied. Sequenced input: PBMCs or T cells enriched from blood (not recorded which). The source of this sequence is a woman aged 60 to 75 with acute COVID-19. The rearranged chain carries TRBV5-6 and TRBJ1-4; the D gene is unclear. In nucleotide form, the sequence is TGTGCCAGCAGCTTGGCCGGGGAGGGTGAAAAACTGTTTTTT. This codes for CASSLAGEGEKLFF.